The clone carrying this T cell receptor (beta chain) was counted between two and nine times. The antigen is not known. The data were taken from a study of identical twins. General study points: Weaker excess twin sharing was observed in beta out-of-frame sequences.

TCRdb fed the 5' RACE reads into MiXCR, producing one record per CDR3 protein. The data hold roughly 260,000 distinct CDR3 sequences, with approximately 8% observed a single time. V was shortened by 3 bases and J by 2 bases, with 15 bases between the two germline ends. This CDR3 is 16 amino acids long. Germline CDR1 and CDR2: SGHDT and YYEEEE. This same sample was also taken into another study, of yellow fever vaccine responses in identical twins. According to that study: Reported findings indicate that twins' vaccine T cell responses seemed partially convergent, partially personalized.

This clonotype was obtained from a woman aged 18 to 35 in good health. The V and J genes are TRBV5-6 and TRBJ2-1; D call uncertain. Sequencing was carried out using CD8+ T cells sorted from blood. For the CDR3, the DNA is TGTGCCAGCAGCTCATTAGCCGACGAACCCTACAATGAGCAGTTCTTC. It translates to CASSSLADEPYNEQFF.